The 30 T cell receptor beta chains listed next were all sequenced from one sample in a study of regulatory T cells in long-lasting Graves disease. This sample's time point: persistent/refractory GD, antithyroid drugs over 5 years with positive TRAb. TCR sequences were obtained from RNA taken from PBMCs. Assembly of TCR beta libraries relied on iRepertoire HTBI primers together with Arm-PCR of CDR3 regions. TCRdb used MiXCR to reprocess the multiplex PCR reads, holding one entry per CDR3 protein. The data hold roughly 450,000 distinct CDR3 sequences, with 20% to 30% observed a single time. This specimen consisted of peripheral blood mononuclear cells (PBMCs), obtained when the disease was refractory, from a patient treated with antithyroid drugs. The source of these receptors is a female donor with Graves disease.

This chain connects TRBV19 to TRBJ1-1; D unresolved. Per the germline V gene, CDR1 is LNHDA and CDR2 is SQIVND (reference sequence). The CDR3 contains 21 residues. The V end was cut by 3 bases, the J end by 3 bases, with 32 bases between. CDR3: CASSISRVVFKGPQADTEAFF. DNA of the CDR3: TGTGCCAGTAGTATCTCTCGGGTTGTTTTCAAGGGCCCCCAAGCCGACACTGAAGCTTTCTTT.

This clonotype was picked up many times. This rearrangement joins TRBV7-2 to TRBJ1-4; D is undetermined. The CDR3 is made up of 14 amino acids. Germline V gene data show CDR1 as SGHTA and CDR2 as FQGNSA. The V end lost 1 base, the J end lost 7 bases, and 10 bases lay between the germline ends. CDR3 sequence: CASSLGPIGEKLFF. The DNA of the CDR3 is TGTGCCAGCAGCTTAGGACCGATTGGTGAAAAACTGTTTTTT.

This clonotype was seen a few times. V and J are TRBV7-9 and TRBJ1-4; D remains ambiguous. V dropped 1 base and J dropped 0 bases, with 12 bases sitting between them. CDR3 length: 17 residues. The germline V gene has CDR1 SEHNR and CDR2 FQNEAQ (reference sequence). The CDR3 nucleotides read TGTGCCAGCAGCTTAGGGACCATGACTGCAACTAATGAAAAACTGTTTTTT. Translating gives CASSLGTMTATNEKLFF.

This clonotype was detected ten times or more. This sequence joins TRBV7-9 and TRBJ1-5, with a weak D call TRBD1 (6 bases). Trimming pared 1 base from V and 3 bases from J, leaving 10 bases between. Germline V lookup: CDR1 SEHNR, CDR2 FQNEAQ (reference sequence). There are 15 residues in the CDR3. CDR3 protein: CASSLGGGANQPQHF. The CDR3 nucleotides read TGTGCCAGCAGCTTAGGCGGGGGGGCCAATCAGCCCCAGCATTTT. The full variable domain, with the rest looked up from reference TRBV7-9 and TRBJ1-5, is DTGVSQNPRHKITKRGQNVTFRCDPISEHNRLYWYRQTLGQGPEFLTYFQNEAQLEKSRLLSDRFSAERPKGSFSTLEIQRTEQGDSAMYLCASSLGGGANQPQHFGDGTRLSIL.

Many counts were recorded for this clonotype. J is TRBJ1-1 and V is TRBV28, with a tentative D call TRBD1 (6 bases). V dropped 5 bases and J dropped 4 bases, with 11 bases sitting between them. CDR3 length: 13 residues. CDR1 is MDHEN and CDR2 is SYDVKM in the germline V gene. The CDR3 loop reads CASSASGVTEAFF. The DNA of the CDR3 is TGTGCCAGCAGTGCATCAGGGGTCACTGAAGCTTTCTTT. Combining the CDR3 with reference TRBV28 and TRBJ1-1 gives the whole variable domain DVKVTQSSRYLVKRTGEKVFLECVQDMDHENMFWYRQDPGLGLRLIYFSYDVKMKEKGDIPEGYSVSREKKERFSLILESASTNQTSMYLCASSASGVTEAFFGQGTRLTVV.

At least ten counts were recorded for this clonotype. V usage is TRBV10-3 and J usage is TRBJ1-2; D gene uncertain. The V gene lost 0 bases and the J gene lost 7 bases, with 12 bases spanning the gap. Per the germline V gene, CDR1 is ENHRY and CDR2 is SYGVKD. The CDR3 covers 14 residues. CDR3 coding DNA: TGTGCCATCAGTGAGTCGAGAGGGAAGACTGGCTACACCTTC. Its protein product is CAISESRGKTGYTF.

The chain is built from TRBV20-1 and TRBJ2-7; 9 nucleotides line up with TRBD2. This CDR3 is built from 15 residues. V lost 3 bases, J lost 4 bases, and 10 bases stayed unmatched. From germline, CDR1 is DFQATT and CDR2 SNEGSKA (reference sequence). CDR3 nucleotides: TGCAGTGCTAGGAGTTTGATAGCGGGAGCTTACGAGCAGTACTTC. This codes for CSARSLIAGAYEQYF.

The chain carries TRBV25-1 and TRBJ2-5, with 7 bases fitting TRBD1. J lost 3 bases, V lost 6 bases, and 7 bases had no gene match. Germline loops: CDR1 MGHDK, CDR2 SYGVNS. The CDR3 consists of 14 residues. DNA for the CDR3: TGTGCCAGCAGGATTCGACAGGGAGAAGAGACCCAGTACTTC. Protein product: CASRIRQGEETQYF.

This clonotype has only a few counts. This chain uses TRBV2 with TRBJ2-1; the D is unclear. V shed 6 bases and J shed 7 bases, with 4 bases lying between them. The CDR3 loop spans 10 amino acids. The germline V gene has CDR1 SNHLY and CDR2 FYNNEI. CDR3 bases: TGTGCCAGCAGGGGGAATGAGCAGTTCTTC. Protein product: CASRGNEQFF.

This clonotype was seen ten or more times. The J gene is TRBJ2-7, the V gene TRBV7-2; 9 positions match TRBD1. Germline V gene sequence: CDR1 SGHTA, CDR2 FQGNSA. Trimming at V came to 5 bases and at J to 2 bases, leaving 7 bases not matched to a gene. CDR3 length: 15 amino acids. CDR3 DNA sequence: TGTGCCAGCAGCGACAGGGGGTCCCCTACCTACGAGCAGTACTTC. It translates to CASSDRGSPTYEQYF. Full variable domain (remainder filled in from reference TRBV7-2 and TRBJ2-7): GAGVSQSPSNKVTEKGKDVELRCDPISGHTALYWYRQSLGQGLEFLIYFQGNSAPDKSGLPSDRFSAERTGGSVSTLTIQRTQQEDSAVYLCASSDRGSPTYEQYFGPGTRLTVT.

Note on this clonotype: A much more abundant neighbour one base away suggests this may be a read error. The V and J genes are TRBV7-8 and TRBJ1-2, with TRBD1 matching 8 bases. Germline loops: CDR1 SGHVS, CDR2 FQNEAQ. The CDR3 spans 15 residues. In nucleotides, the CDR3 is TGTGCCAACAGCTTAGTTCCAGGGGGCGCCTATGGCTACACCTTC. Translation: CANSLVPGGAYGYTF.

The gene calls are TRBV7-2 and TRBJ2-7; 7 bases are shared with TRBD2. This CDR3 is 13 amino acids long. Germline CDR1 reads SGHTA; CDR2 reads FQGNSA. V trimming: 2 bases; J trimming: 9 bases; junction bases outside the gene matches: 7. CDR3 residues: CASSLNRGSRQYF. In DNA form, the CDR3 reads TGTGCCAGCAGCTTAAATCGCGGGAGTAGGCAGTACTTC.

This clonotype was seen at least ten times. CDR3 in amino acids: CATSSGPEPRRYTF. The CDR3 region has the DNA TGTGCCACCAGCAGCGGTCCGGAGCCCAGGCGCTACACCTTC. The chain is built from TRBV15 and TRBJ1-2; D is ambiguous. V gave up 3 bases and J gave up 9 bases, with 17 bases separating them. CDR1 and CDR2 (germline): LNHNV, YYDKDF (reference sequence). This CDR3 contains 14 residues.

This clonotype showed up many times. The chain links TRBV2 to TRBJ1-2; no clear D. This CDR3 is 13 amino acids long. Trimming left V 11 bases short and J 3 bases short, with 16 bases between. Germline V gene data show CDR1 as SNHLY and CDR2 as FYNNEI. The CDR3 nucleotides are TGTGCCTGCGGCGGAGGGCTAGACTATGGCTACACCTTC. This gives the protein CACGGGLDYGYTF. The complete variable domain, with remaining parts taken from reference TRBV2 and TRBJ1-2, reads EPEVTQTPSHQVTQMGQEVILRCVPISNHLYFYWYRQILGQKVEFLVSFYNNEISEKSEIFDDQFSVERPDGSNFTLKIRSTKLEDSAMYFCACGGGLDYGYTFGSGTRLTVV.

This clonotype was seen at least ten times. The genes are TRBV28 and TRBJ1-1; 7 bases are a match to TRBD1. V shed 8 bases, J shed 1 base, and the junction held 7 bases outside the gene matches. CDR1 is MDHEN, CDR2 SYDVKM, per germline. This CDR3 comprises 14 residues. CDR3 in amino acids: CASATGAQNTEAFF. In DNA, the CDR3 is TGTGCCAGCGCCACAGGGGCTCAGAACACTGAAGCTTTCTTT.

This clonotype was recorded many times. The J gene is TRBJ1-5, the V gene TRBV27, with 12 bases aligning to TRBD1. V dropped 4 bases and J dropped 13; count of bases not matched to a gene: 8. The germline CDR1 and CDR2 sequences are MNHEY and SMNVEV (reference sequence). CDR3 length equals 14 residues. The CDR3 loop reads CASSSGTGGLPQHF. DNA of the CDR3: TGTGCCAGCAGTTCCGGGACAGGGGGCCTCCCTCAGCATTTT.

This chain joins TRBV5-6 and TRBJ2-1, with TRBD2 matching 7 bases. The CDR3 covers 15 residues. Germline V CDR1 and CDR2: SGHDT, YYEEEE. With V trimmed by 0 bases and J by 3 bases, 3 bases remained unmatched. CDR3 DNA: TGTGCCAGCAGCTTGGCCCCTAGCGGCTACAATGAGCAGTTCTTC. It specifies CASSLAPSGYNEQFF.

The chain carries TRBV4-1 and TRBJ2-7, with 11 positions matching TRBD2. V lost 3 bases, J lost 2 bases, and 3 bases stayed unmatched. This CDR3 has 15 residues. Per the germline V gene, CDR1 is MGHRA and CDR2 is YSYEKL. CDR3 nucleotide sequence: TGCGCCAGCAGCCACGGACTAGCGGGCGCCTACGAGCAGTACTTC. It encodes CASSHGLAGAYEQYF.

This clonotype has ten or more counts. The rearrangement links TRBV20-1 to TRBJ2-7; D possibly uses TRBD1 or TRBD2 (5 bases each). Germline CDR1 is DFQATT and CDR2 is SNEGSKA (reference sequence). V was cut by 6 bases and J by 0 bases, with 12 bases left in between. This CDR3 has 13 residues. CDR3 DNA: TGCAGTGCCGATCGGGACCCCTCCTACGAGCAGTACTTC. This translates into CSADRDPSYEQYF.

This clonotype has at least ten counts. The chain recombines TRBV12-3 or TRBV12-4 with TRBJ1-2, with 8 bases matching TRBD1. The V and J ends lost 2 bases and 5 bases, in that order; junction bases with no gene match: 13. The CDR3 sequence is 17 residues long. The CDR3 protein is CASSLRQGAVTNYGYTF. The CDR3 bases are TGTGCCAGCAGTTTAAGGCAGGGGGCCGTAACGAATTATGGCTACACCTTC.

This chain connects TRBV20-1 to TRBJ2-6; tentatively, D is TRBD1 (5 bases). The CDR3 sequence is 14 residues long. V was clipped by 3 bases and J by 0 bases, with 6 bases between them. Germline V gene data show CDR1 as DFQATT and CDR2 as SNEGSKA (reference sequence). The CDR3 sequence is CSASRGSGANVLTF. As DNA, the CDR3 is TGCAGTGCTAGTAGGGGCTCTGGGGCCAACGTCCTGACTTTC.

The gene calls are TRBV28 and TRBJ1-1; D ambiguous. Germline CDR1 and CDR2: MDHEN and SYDVKM. Trimming left V 6 bases short and J 0 bases short, with 14 bases between. The CDR3 is 15 amino acids. CDR3 protein: CASSGGPRMNTEAFF. The CDR3 nucleotides read TGTGCCAGCAGCGGAGGACCGCGCATGAACACTGAAGCTTTCTTT.

The chain recombines TRBV6-1 with TRBJ1-5; D unclear. CDR3 length: 13 amino acids. Germline values: CDR1 MNHNS, CDR2 SASEGT. Trimming removed 3 bases from V and 5 bases from J, with 8 bases in between. The CDR3 DNA reads as TGTGCCAGCAGTGAGGACCTGTATCAGCCCCAGCATTTT. This translates into CASSEDLYQPQHF.

At least ten counts were recorded for this clonotype. This chain links TRBV6-5 with TRBJ2-7; the D gene is possibly TRBD2 (5 bases). The CDR3 is 14 amino acids. Germline-derived CDR1 and CDR2 are MNHEY and SVGAGI. V lost 0 bases, J lost 2 bases, and 8 bases lay in between. In DNA form, the CDR3 reads TGTGCCAGCAGTTACTCGACCGGGACCTACGAGCAGTACTTC. Protein product: CASSYSTGTYEQYF.

This chain uses TRBV7-3 with TRBJ2-3, with D unresolved. Trimming took 2 bases from V and 6 from J, leaving 15 bases between them. This CDR3 region has 15 residues. Per germline, CDR1 SGHTA and CDR2 FQGTGA. CDR3 in amino acids: CASSLQRTGADTQYF. Here the CDR3 DNA reads TGTGCCAGCAGCTTACAGAGGACCGGCGCCGATACGCAGTATTTT.

The chain combines TRBV19 with TRBJ2-1; 8 bases fit TRBD2. The CDR3 has 15 residues. V gave up 7 bases and J gave up 7 bases; unmatched junction bases: 12. CDR1 and CDR2 (germline): LNHDA, SQIVND (reference sequence). This chain's CDR3 is CASTQNRASGNEQFF. The CDR3 nucleotides are TGTGCCAGTACCCAAAACAGGGCTAGCGGGAATGAGCAGTTCTTC.

This clonotype was recorded only once. This rearrangement joins TRBV14 to TRBJ2-7; 8 bases are a match to TRBD2. CDR3 length equals 15 residues. V dropped 0 bases and J dropped 6; count of bases not matched to a gene: 7. The germline V gene has CDR1 SGHDN and CDR2 FVKESK. The CDR3 spells CASSQDSGIASEQYF. The CDR3 DNA follows: TGTGCCAGCAGCCAAGATAGCGGGATAGCCTCCGAGCAGTACTTC. Full variable domain (remainder filled in from reference TRBV14 and TRBJ2-7): EAGVTQFPSHSVIEKGQTVTLRCDPISGHDNLYWYRRVMGKEIKFLLHFVKESKQDESGMPNNRFLAERTGGTYSTLKVQPAELEDSGVYFCASSQDSGIASEQYFGPGTRLTVT.

The sample holds many counts of this clonotype. V is TRBV10-3 and J is TRBJ1-5; the D gene is possibly TRBD1 (6 bases). This CDR3 contains 13 residues. Germline V CDR1 and CDR2: ENHRY, SYGVKD. Trimming removed 6 bases at V and 5 bases at J, with 11 bases between. DNA for the CDR3: TGTGCCATCAGCGAGGACAGTGATCAGCCCCAGCATTTT. Translating gives CAISEDSDQPQHF.

A few counts support this clonotype. An end of the junction differs from the germline gene, which may be a read error. CDR3 region: CASSLTGGLAGSYEQCF. The CDR3 nucleotides are TGTGCCAGCAGTTTGACAGGTGGACTAGCGGGGTCCTACGAGCAGTGCTTC. The J gene is TRBJ2-7, the V gene TRBV6-2 or TRBV6-3; 12 nucleotides line up with TRBD2. Germline V gene sequence: CDR1 MNHEY, CDR2 SVGEGT. The CDR3 runs to 17 residues.

The chain has TRBV7-8 and TRBJ2-5; the match to TRBD2 covers 10 bases. Unmatched junction bases numbered 17, after V lost 3 bases and J lost 4 bases. The CDR3 totals 19 residues. Germline lookup yields CDR1 SGHVS and CDR2 FQNEAQ. The CDR3, as DNA: TGTGCCAGCAGCTTTTTCCCGGGGCTAAGCGGGAGGGCCCCAGAGACCCAGTACTTC. Protein product: CASSFFPGLSGRAPETQYF.